The present TCR beta chain was sequenced within a study of T-cell reconstitution after alpha-beta-depleted transplantation in children. Construction of the TCRbeta library involved unique molecular identifiers. TCRdb passed the PCR reads through MiXCR, listing each CDR3 protein once. Among 600,000 to 700,000 distinct CDR3 sequences, 16% were seen once, and the ten largest hold 0.8% to 1.1%. This clonotype has at least ten counts. Material: PBMCs from the stem cell graft donor, obtained from the stem cell graft. The sequence came from a human donor who donated a stem cell graft to a child with acute myeloid leukemia.

This CDR3 is CSATNGQGNEQYV. The CDR3 nucleotides read TGCAGTGCTACGAATGGACAGGGGAACGAGCAGTACGTC. The chain carries TRBV20-1 and TRBJ2-7; TRBD1 matches 9 bases. CDR1 DFQATT and CDR2 SNEGSKA come from the germline V gene (reference sequence). J was trimmed by 5 bases and V by 4 bases; bases with no gene match: 6. The CDR3 spans 13 residues.